This section outlines one TCR beta chain sequence together with its context. Its antigen is as yet unknown. One end of the junction does not line up with germline, which may come from a read error. MiXCR was run by TCRdb on the reads, yielding one entry per CDR3 protein. The sample includes about 890,000 distinct CDR3 sequences, approximately 31% of them seen just once. The sample comes from a study of T cell repertoires in cytomegalovirus infection. This CDR3 comprises 15 residues. The source is a human donor in good health (CMV status not recorded). Some clones in this sample may be carry-over from other donors' samples. The gene calls are TRBV12-3 or TRBV12-4 and TRBJ2-2; weak D call: TRBD1 (6 bases). This sample comprised cultured CD8+ T cells from PBMCs, obtained from culture after CMV antigen stimulation. In nucleotides, the CDR3 is TGTGTCAGCACTCTAGGGGGTGGGAACACCGGGGAGCTGTTTTTT. This gives the protein CVSTLGGGNTGELFF.